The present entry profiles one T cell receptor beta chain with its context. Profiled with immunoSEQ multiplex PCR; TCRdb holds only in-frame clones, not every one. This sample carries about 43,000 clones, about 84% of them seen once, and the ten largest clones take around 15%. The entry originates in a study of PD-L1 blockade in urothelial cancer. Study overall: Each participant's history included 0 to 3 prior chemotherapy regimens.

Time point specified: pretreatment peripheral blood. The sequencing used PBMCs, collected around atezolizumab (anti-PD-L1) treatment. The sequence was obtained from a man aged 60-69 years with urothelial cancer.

CDR3 DNA sequence: TGTGCCTGGGGTGGGGAGTTTGATACGCAGTATTTT. As protein: CAWGGEFDTQYF. V gene TRBV30 combines with J gene TRBJ2-3; D may be TRBD2 (5 bases). Trimming removed 5 bases at V and 6 bases at J, with 12 bases between. CDR1 and CDR2 from the germline V gene are GTSNPN and SVGIG (reference sequence). The CDR3 totals 12 residues.